The rows below give T cell receptor beta chains drawn from one sample of a study of breast tumors, draining lymph nodes, adjacent tissues. One entry per CDR3 protein, called by TCRdb with MiXCR from the multiplex PCR reads. The sample lists about 130,000 distinct CDR3 sequences; about 20% were seen once. Sequences were obtained from axillary lymph node tissue. These receptors all stem from a female donor with breast cancer. Some clones in this sample may be carry-over from other donors' samples. Each CDR3 is given without its conserved first and last residue. Rows give clone size only sometimes, using once, few, many, or a class for an expanded clone.

CDR3 protein: ASSPGTSVTQY; J gene: TRBJ2-3; clone size: many; V gene: TRBV7-3
CDR3 protein: ASSGALVMISEQY; J gene: TRBJ2-7; clone size: many; V gene: TRBV19
CDR3 protein: ASSHVEVTYGYT; J gene: TRBJ1-2; clone size: many; V gene: TRBV5-6
CDR3 protein: ATSRGGFDNEQS; J gene: TRBJ2-1; clone size: few; V gene: TRBV15
CDR3 protein: ASSLWGELAQQGDEQF; J gene: TRBJ2-1; clone size: NA; V gene: TRBV28
CDR3 protein: ASGYRGETQY; J gene: TRBJ2-5; clone size: NA; V gene: TRBV27
CDR3 protein: ASSLILRQTVTYEQY; J gene: TRBJ2-7; clone size: NA; V gene: TRBV28
CDR3 protein: ASSPRQGATDTQY; J gene: TRBJ2-3; clone size: many; V gene: TRBV11-3
CDR3 protein: ASFLAASSYNEQF; J gene: TRBJ2-1; clone size: many; V gene: TRBV2
CDR3 protein: ATSRGGQGDEQY; J gene: TRBJ2-7; clone size: many; V gene: TRBV15
CDR3 protein: ASSLGTKFYNEQF; J gene: TRBJ2-1; clone size: many; V gene: TRBV7-9
CDR3 protein: ASSQEGGNSYNEQF; J gene: TRBJ2-1; clone size: many; V gene: TRBV4-1
CDR3 protein: ASFPGGLVLEVTETQY; J gene: TRBJ2-5; clone size: many; V gene: TRBV9
CDR3 protein: ASSYPTGGEGYGYT; J gene: TRBJ1-2; clone size: few; V gene: TRBV28
CDR3 protein: ASRFWATGELF; J gene: TRBJ2-2; clone size: many; V gene: TRBV19
CDR3 protein: STLDRIRNQPQH; J gene: TRBJ1-5; clone size: few; V gene: TRBV20-1